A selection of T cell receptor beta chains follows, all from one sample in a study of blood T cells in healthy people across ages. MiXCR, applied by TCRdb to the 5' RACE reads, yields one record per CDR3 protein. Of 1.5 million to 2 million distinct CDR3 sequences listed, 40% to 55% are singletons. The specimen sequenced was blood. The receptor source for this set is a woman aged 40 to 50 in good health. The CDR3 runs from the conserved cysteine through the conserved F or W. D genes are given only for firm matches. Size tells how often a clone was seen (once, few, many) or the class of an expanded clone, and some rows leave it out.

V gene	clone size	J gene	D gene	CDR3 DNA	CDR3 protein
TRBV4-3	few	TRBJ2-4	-	TGCGCCAGCAGCCAAGACATCGGGGGATGGGGGGCAGGGCCCGGGGCCAAAAACATTCAGTACTTC	CASSQDIGGWGAGPGAKNIQYF
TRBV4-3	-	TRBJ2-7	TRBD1	TGCGCCAGCTGCCAAGGGACAGGGGTCGAGTACGAGCAGTACTTC	CASCQGTGVEYEQYF
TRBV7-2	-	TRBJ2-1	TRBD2	TGTGCCAGCAGCTTTGGCCTAGGACTAGCGGGGGGTAGGTCCTCCTACAATGAGCAGTTCTTC	CASSFGLGLAGGRSSYNEQFF
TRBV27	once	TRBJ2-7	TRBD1	TGTGCCAGCAGTCCCTTACTGACAGGGGTGTCCTACGAGCAGTACTTC	CASSPLLTGVSYEQYF
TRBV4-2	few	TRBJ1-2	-	TGTGCCAGCAGCCAAGAGTACGATGCGGGCTACACCTTC	CASSQEYDAGYTF
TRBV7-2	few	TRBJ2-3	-	TGTGCCAGCAGCTTAGTTTGGGGGGGCTCAGATACGCAGTATTTT	CASSLVWGGSDTQYF
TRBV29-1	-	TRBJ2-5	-	TGCAGCGTTGTCTTCCTCCGGCAGGGTCTAGAGACCCAGTACTTC	CSVVFLRQGLETQYF
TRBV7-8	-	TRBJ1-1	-	TGTGCCAGCAGCTCAGTCGGAGGGCTTTTGGGTGAAGCTTTCTTT	CASSSVGGLLGEAFF
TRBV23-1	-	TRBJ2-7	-	TGCGCCAGCAGTCAATCGCATTGCGTCTGGCCAGGGTACTACGAGCAGTACTTC	CASSQSHCVWPGYYEQYF
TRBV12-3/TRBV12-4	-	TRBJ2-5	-	TGTGCCAGCAGTTCATACACGGGACGGAGAGAAGAGACCCAGTACTTC	CASSSYTGRREETQYF
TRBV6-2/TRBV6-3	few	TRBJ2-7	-	TGTGCCAGCAGTAACGACAAGGCCTACGAGCAGTACTTC	CASSNDKAYEQYF
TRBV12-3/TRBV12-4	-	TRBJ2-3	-	TGTGCCAGCAGTGGCCCCGGGGTCCCCACAGATACGCAGTATTTT	CASSGPGVPTDTQYF
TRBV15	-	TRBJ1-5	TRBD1	TGTGCCACCAGCAGAGATCGTTTAGAGGGGGCGCAGGGTCAGCCCCAGCATTTT	CATSRDRLEGAQGQPQHF
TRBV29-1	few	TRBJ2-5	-	TGCAGCGTTGAAGATTCGACAGCACAAGAGACCCAGTACTTC	CSVEDSTAQETQYF
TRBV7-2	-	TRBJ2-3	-	TGTGCCAGCAGCTTAGCGGAGGCAAGTACGCAGTATTTT	CASSLAEASTQYF
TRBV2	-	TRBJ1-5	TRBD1	TGTGCCAGCACCGACGACAGGGCTAGCAATCAGCCCCAGCATTTT	CASTDDRASNQPQHF
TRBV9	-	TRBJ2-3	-	TGTGCCAGCAGCGTAGATAGGGACTCGCCGCAGTATTTT	CASSVDRDSPQYF
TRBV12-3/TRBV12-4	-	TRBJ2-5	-	TGTGCCAGCAGGTTGAGGGGGGGGCAAGAGACCCAGTACTTC	CASRLRGGQETQYF
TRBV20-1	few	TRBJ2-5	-	TGCAGTGCTAGAGATCCGTCAGGGACCCAAGAGACCCAGTACTTC	CSARDPSGTQETQYF
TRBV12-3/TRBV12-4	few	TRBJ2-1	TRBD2	TGTGCCAGCACCCGACTAGCGGGGGGTTACAATGAGCAGTTCTTC	CASTRLAGGYNEQFF
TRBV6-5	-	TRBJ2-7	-	TGTGCCAGCAGTTACGAGTGGGGTTCCTACGAGCAGTACTTC	CASSYEWGSYEQYF
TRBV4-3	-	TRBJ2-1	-	TGCGCCAGCAGCCAAGTGGGGTTCGACTACAATGAGCAGTTCTTC	CASSQVGFDYNEQFF
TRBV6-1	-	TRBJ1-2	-	TGTGCCAGCAGCGACGAAAGACAGGCCGGGGGCTATGGCTACACCTTC	CASSDERQAGGYGYTF
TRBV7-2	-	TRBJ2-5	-	TGTGCCAGCAGCCCCATTAAGGCGGAGCAGTACTTC	CASSPIKAEQYF
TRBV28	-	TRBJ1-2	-	TGTGCCAGCAGTTGGGCCAATGGCTACACCTTC	CASSWANGYTF
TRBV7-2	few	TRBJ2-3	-	TGTGCCAGCAGCCCTCTCCTAGGCACAGATACGCAGTATTTT	CASSPLLGTDTQYF
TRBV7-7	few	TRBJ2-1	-	TGTGCTAGCAGCAAAGAAGACACAGGGAGTGAGCAGTTCTTC	CASSKEDTGSEQFF
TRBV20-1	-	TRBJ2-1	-	TGCAGTGCTAGTGTCGGCCTCAATGAGCAGTTCTTC	CSASVGLNEQFF
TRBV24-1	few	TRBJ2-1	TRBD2	TGTGCCACCAGTGATCTCGACGGGACTATGGGTGAGCAGTTCTTC	CATSDLDGTMGEQFF
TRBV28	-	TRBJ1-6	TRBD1	TGTGCCAGCAGTCCCAGGGGGCGTAATTCACCCCTCCACTTT	CASSPRGRNSPLHF
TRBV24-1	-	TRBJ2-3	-	TGTGCCACCAGTGGCCTCCACAGAAAAAGGGGCACAGATACGCAGTATTTT	CATSGLHRKRGTDTQYF
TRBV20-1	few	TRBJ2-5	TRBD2	TGCAGTGCTGACCAACAACTAGCGGGGGCTCAAGAGACCCAGTACTTC	CSADQQLAGAQETQYF
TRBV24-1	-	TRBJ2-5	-	TGTGCCACCAGTGAACCTAGGATACAAGAGACCCAGTACTTC	CATSEPRIQETQYF
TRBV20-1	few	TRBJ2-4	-	TGCAGTGGAGGGGGGCAGCTGCACAACATTCAGTACTTC	CSGGGQLHNIQYF
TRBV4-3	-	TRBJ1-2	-	TGCGCCAGCAGCCAGGGGTTAGCTAACTATGGCTACACCTTC	CASSQGLANYGYTF
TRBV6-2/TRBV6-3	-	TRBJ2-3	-	TGTGCCAGCAGTTACTATGGGGGGATCACAGATACGCAGTATTTT	CASSYYGGITDTQYF
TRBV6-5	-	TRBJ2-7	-	TGTGCCAGCAGTTCCAGAGATTGCGAGCAGTACTTC	CASSSRDCEQYF
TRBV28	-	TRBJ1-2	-	TGTGCCAGCAGTCCACACACGGCCCCCGAGTATGGCTACACCTTC	CASSPHTAPEYGYTF
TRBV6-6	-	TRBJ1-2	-	TGTGCCAGCAGTTGGAACGGCAGGACGAACTATGGCTACACCTTC	CASSWNGRTNYGYTF
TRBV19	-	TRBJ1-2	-	TGTGCCAGTAGTATTGGGGGCAGGACGCCTTCCGGCTACACCTTC	CASSIGGRTPSGYTF
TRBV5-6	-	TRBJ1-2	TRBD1	TGTGCCAGCAGCTTGGGGTCGGCAGGGGGCTATGGCTACACCTTC	CASSLGSAGGYGYTF
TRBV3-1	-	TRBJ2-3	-	TGTGCCAGCAGCCAAGATCCGATCGCTAGCACAGATACGCAGTATTTT	CASSQDPIASTDTQYF
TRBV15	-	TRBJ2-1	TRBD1	TGTGCCACCAGCAGAGGGGGACAGGGCAATGAGCAGTTCTTC	CATSRGGQGNEQFF
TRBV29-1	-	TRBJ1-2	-	TGCAGCGTTGAGGCGGAACATTTTGGCTACACCTTC	CSVEAEHFGYTF
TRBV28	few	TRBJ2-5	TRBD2	TGTGCCGTCTCTACTAGCGGGGAACGGGAGACCCAGTACTTC	CAVSTSGERETQYF
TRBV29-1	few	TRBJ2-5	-	TGCAGCGTTGATAGTTCGTGGGGGAACCAAGAGACCCAGTACTTC	CSVDSSWGNQETQYF
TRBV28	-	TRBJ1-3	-	TGTGCCAGCAGTCGGTTCGACAGTTCCGGTGGTTACACCATATATTTT	CASSRFDSSGGYTIYF
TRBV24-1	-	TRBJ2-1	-	TGTGCCACCAGTGAGTTATATGAGCAGTTCTTC	CATSELYEQFF
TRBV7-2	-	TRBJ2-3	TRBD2	TGTGCCAGCAGCTCTTCACGGGGGGTCGATACGCAGTATTTT	CASSSSRGVDTQYF
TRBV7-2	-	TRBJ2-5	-	TGTGCCAGCAGCTTCGACAATGGGGAGACCCAGTACTTC	CASSFDNGETQYF
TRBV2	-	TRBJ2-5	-	TGTGCCAGCAAGGAAAGGGGGATTAAAGAGACCCAGTACTTC	CASKERGIKETQYF
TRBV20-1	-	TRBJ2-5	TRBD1	TGCAGTGCTAGAGAATACAGGGGGCTGGAGACCCAGTACTTC	CSAREYRGLETQYF
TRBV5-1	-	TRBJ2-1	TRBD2	TGCGCCAGCAGCCCAGCAACTAGCGGGCCCTACAATGAGCAGTTCTTC	CASSPATSGPYNEQFF
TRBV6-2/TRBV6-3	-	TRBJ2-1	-	TGTGCCAGCAGACGACTACCCAGCTCCTACAATGAGCAGTTCTTC	CASRRLPSSYNEQFF
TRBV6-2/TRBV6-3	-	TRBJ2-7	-	TGTGCCAGCAGTCGGACCCGCTATAGCTCCTACGAGCAGTACTTC	CASSRTRYSSYEQYF
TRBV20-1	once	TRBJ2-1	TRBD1	TGCAGTGCTAGAATTAGGGCGCGTGACAGGGGATTAAGAAGTGAGCAGTTCTTC	CSARIRARDRGLRSEQFF
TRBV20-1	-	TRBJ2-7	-	TGCAGTGCTCAAGGTGGGGCCCTCCGGGAGACTCAGTACTTC	CSAQGGALRETQYF
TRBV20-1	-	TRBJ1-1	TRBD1	TGCAGTGCTGAGGACAGGGAGAACACTGAAGCTTTCTTT	CSAEDRENTEAFF
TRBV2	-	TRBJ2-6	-	TGTGCCAGCAGTGAGAACCGATACTCTGGGGCCAACGTCCTGACTTTC	CASSENRYSGANVLTF
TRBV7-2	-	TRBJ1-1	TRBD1	TGTGCCAGCAGCTCGCGGACAGGGAGCCTCATGAACACTGAAGCTTTCTTT	CASSSRTGSLMNTEAFF